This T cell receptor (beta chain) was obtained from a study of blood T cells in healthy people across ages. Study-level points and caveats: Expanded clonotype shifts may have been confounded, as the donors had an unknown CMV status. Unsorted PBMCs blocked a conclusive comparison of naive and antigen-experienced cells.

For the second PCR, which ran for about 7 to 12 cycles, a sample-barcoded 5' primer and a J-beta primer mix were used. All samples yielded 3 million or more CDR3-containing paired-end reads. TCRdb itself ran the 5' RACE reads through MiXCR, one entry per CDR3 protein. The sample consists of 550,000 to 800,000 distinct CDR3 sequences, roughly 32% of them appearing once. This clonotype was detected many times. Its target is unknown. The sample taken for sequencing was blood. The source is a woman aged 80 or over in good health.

CDR3 in amino acids: CSAKERGGWGEQFF. CDR3 DNA: TGCAGTGCCAAGGAGCGGGGGGGCTGGGGTGAGCAGTTCTTC. The chain recombines TRBV20-1 with TRBJ2-1, with TRBD2 matching over 10 bases. The CDR3 extends over 14 amino acids. Per the germline V gene, CDR1 is DFQATT and CDR2 is SNEGSKA (reference sequence). Germline trimming cut 6 bases from V and 9 bases from J; bases unmatched to any gene: 11.